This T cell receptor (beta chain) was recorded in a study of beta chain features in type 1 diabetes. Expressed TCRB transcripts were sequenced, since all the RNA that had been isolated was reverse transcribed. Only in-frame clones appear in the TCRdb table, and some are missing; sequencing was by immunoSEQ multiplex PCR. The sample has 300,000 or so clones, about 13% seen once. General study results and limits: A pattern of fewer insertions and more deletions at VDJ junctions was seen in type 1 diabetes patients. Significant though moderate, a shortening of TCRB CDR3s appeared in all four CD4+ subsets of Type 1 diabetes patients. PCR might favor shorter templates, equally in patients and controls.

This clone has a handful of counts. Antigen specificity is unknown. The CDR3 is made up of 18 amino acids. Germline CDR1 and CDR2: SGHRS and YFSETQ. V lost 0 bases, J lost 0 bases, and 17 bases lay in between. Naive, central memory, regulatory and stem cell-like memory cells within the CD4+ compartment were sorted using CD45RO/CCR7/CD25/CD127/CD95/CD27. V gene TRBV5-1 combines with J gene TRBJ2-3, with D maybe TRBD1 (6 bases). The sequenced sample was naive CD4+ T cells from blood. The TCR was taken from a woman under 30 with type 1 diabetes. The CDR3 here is CASSLAVGTTISTDTQYF. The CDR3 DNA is TGCGCCAGCAGCTTGGCCGTCGGGACAACAATAAGCACAGATACGCAGTATTTT. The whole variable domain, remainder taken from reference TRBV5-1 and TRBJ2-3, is KAGVTQTPRYLIKTRGQQVTLSCSPISGHRSVSWYQQTPGQGLQFLFEYFSETQRNKGNFPGRFSGRQFSNSRSEMNVSTLELGDSALYLCASSLAVGTTISTDTQYFGPGTRLTVL.